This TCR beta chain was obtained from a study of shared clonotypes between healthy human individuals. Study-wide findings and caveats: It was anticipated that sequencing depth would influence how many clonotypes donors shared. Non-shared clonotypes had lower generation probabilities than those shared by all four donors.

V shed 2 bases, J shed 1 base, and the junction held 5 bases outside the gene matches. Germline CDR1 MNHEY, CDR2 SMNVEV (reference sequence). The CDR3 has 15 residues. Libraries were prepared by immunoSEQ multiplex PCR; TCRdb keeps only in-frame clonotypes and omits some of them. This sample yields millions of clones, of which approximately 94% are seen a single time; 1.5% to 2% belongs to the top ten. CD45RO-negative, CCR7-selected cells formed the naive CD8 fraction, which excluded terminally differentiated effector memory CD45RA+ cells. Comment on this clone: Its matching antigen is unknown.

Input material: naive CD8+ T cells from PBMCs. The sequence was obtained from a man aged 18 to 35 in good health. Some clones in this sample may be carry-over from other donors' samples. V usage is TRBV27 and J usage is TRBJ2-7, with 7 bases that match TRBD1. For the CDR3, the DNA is TGTGCCAGCAGTTTAAGGGCAGGGGGTTCCTACGAGCAGTACTTC. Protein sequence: CASSLRAGGSYEQYF.